This is a list of T cell receptor beta chains from one sample in a study of T cell repertoires in cytomegalovirus infection. TCRdb reprocessed the reads with MiXCR, giving one entry per CDR3 protein. The data hold around 740,000 distinct CDR3 sequences, with 35% observed a single time. Specimen: PBMCs. All receptors come from a human donor in good health (CMV status not recorded). Some clones in this sample may be carry-over from other donors' samples. Each CDR3 is given with its conserved first and last residue. D genes are given only for firm matches. Not all rows give a size; the values are once, few, many and, for expanded clones, a class.

TRBV15	TRBJ2-2	.	.	CATSNRVQRTGELFF	TGTGCCACCAGCAATAGGGTACAGCGCACCGGGGAGCTGTTTTTT
TRBV7-2	TRBJ1-1	.	.	CASSFVTGNTEAFF	TGTGCCAGCAGCTTTGTAACCGGGAACACTGAAGCTTTCTTT
TRBV2	TRBJ2-7	.	.	CASSEGGVRDEQYF	TGTGCCAGCAGTGAAGGGGGAGTTAGGGACGAGCAGTACTTC
TRBV6-5	TRBJ2-5	.	.	CASSYLGGRETQYF	TGTGCCAGCAGTTACCTGGGCGGCCGAGAGACCCAGTACTTC
TRBV24-1	TRBJ2-3	TRBD1	.	CATSATGQFPTDTQYF	TGTGCCACCAGTGCCACGGGACAGTTCCCCACAGATACGCAGTATTTT
TRBV12-3/TRBV12-4	TRBJ1-1	.	few	CASSLKRHEKRDTEAFF	TGTGCCAGCAGTTTAAAGAGGCATGAGAAACGGGACACTGAAGCTTTCTTT
TRBV7-9	TRBJ2-1	TRBD2	few	CASSQGLAGVVEQFF	TGTGCCAGCAGCCAGGGACTAGCGGGAGTGGTTGAGCAGTTCTTC
TRBV7-2	TRBJ2-3	.	few	CASSQYVVSTDTQYF	TGTGCCAGCAGCCAATATGTGGTTAGTACAGATACGCAGTATTTT
TRBV7-8	TRBJ1-3	.	many	CASSWTGYGNTIYF	TGTGCCAGCAGCTGGACGGGATATGGAAACACCATATATTTT
TRBV5-5	TRBJ2-2	.	few	CASRPGQSGELFF	TGTGCCAGCAGACCCGGACAGTCCGGGGAGCTGTTTTTT
TRBV6-1	TRBJ2-7	.	few	CASSAEDSSYEQYF	TGTGCCAGCAGTGCCGAGGACAGCTCCTACGAGCAGTACTTC
TRBV7-9	TRBJ2-1	TRBD2	few	CASSLRSGAYSYNEQFF	TGTGCCAGCAGCTTACGGAGCGGGGCCTACTCCTACAATGAGCAGTTCTTC
TRBV27	TRBJ2-5	TRBD1	.	CASSFQGVAETQYF	TGTGCCAGCAGTTTTCAGGGGGTAGCAGAGACCCAGTACTTC
TRBV19	TRBJ2-1	TRBD2	.	CASSIWTSGGTFYNEQFF	TGTGCCAGTAGTATCTGGACTAGCGGGGGGACCTTCTACAATGAGCAGTTCTTC
TRBV20-1	TRBJ2-1	.	few	CSARPGTNVVRHEQFF	TGCAGTGCTAGGCCCGGGACCAACGTCGTGAGACATGAGCAGTTCTTC
TRBV28	TRBJ1-5	TRBD1	.	CASSHPGGRSQPQHF	TGTGCCAGCAGCCATCCAGGGGGCCGGAGTCAGCCCCAGCATTTT
TRBV28	TRBJ2-3	.	few	CASSYQFRKLRTDTQYF	TGTGCCAGCAGTTACCAATTTAGGAAGCTACGCACAGATACGCAGTATTTT
TRBV11-2	TRBJ2-5	.	few	CASSLVGRVSVQETQYF	TGTGCCAGCAGCTTAGTGGGAAGGGTATCGGTTCAAGAGACCCAGTACTTC
TRBV12-3/TRBV12-4	TRBJ1-2	TRBD1	few	CASSRTGGAQGYTF	TGTGCCAGCAGTCGGACAGGGGGCGCGCAGGGCTACACCTTC
TRBV12-3/TRBV12-4	TRBJ2-1	.	few	CASSLTRPSRGGNEQFF	TGTGCCAGCAGTTTAACCCGACCCAGCCGGGGAGGCAATGAGCAGTTCTTC
TRBV29-1	TRBJ1-1	.	.	CSGAAGGSNTEAFF	TGCAGCGGGGCGGCTGGGGGTTCGAACACTGAAGCTTTCTTT
TRBV5-5	TRBJ2-6	.	.	CASSPAVLSGANVLTF	TGTGCCAGCAGCCCGGCAGTCCTCTCTGGGGCCAACGTCCTGACTTTC
TRBV29-1	TRBJ2-4	.	.	CSVEDFYQNIQYF	TGCAGCGTTGAAGATTTTTACCAAAACATTCAGTACTTC
TRBV19	TRBJ1-3	.	.	CASSATTWGSGNTIYF	TGTGCCAGTAGTGCTACGACGTGGGGCTCTGGAAACACCATATATTTT
TRBV7-2	TRBJ2-2	TRBD2	.	CASSPGLAGVNTGVLFF	TGTGCCAGCAGCCCGGGACTAGCGGGAGTAAACACCGGGGTGCTGTTTTTT
TRBV7-2	TRBJ2-1	TRBD2	few	CASRRGLAGGFEQFF	TGTGCCAGCAGACGAGGACTAGCGGGAGGGTTTGAGCAGTTCTTC
TRBV15	TRBJ2-7	TRBD2	once	CATSRDPSGTVEQYF	TGTGCCACCAGCAGAGACCCTAGCGGGACTGTGGAGCAGTACTTC
TRBV7-2	TRBJ2-5	TRBD1	few	CASSLGQGGKTQYF	TGTGCCAGCAGCTTAGGACAGGGTGGTAAGACCCAGTACTTC
TRBV12-3/TRBV12-4	TRBJ2-7	.	.	CASGTFGVGAYEQYF	TGTGCCAGCGGCACCTTCGGAGTTGGGGCCTACGAGCAGTACTTC
TRBV3-1	TRBJ2-3	TRBD2	.	CASSQYLAGTTDTQYF	TGTGCCAGCAGCCAATACCTAGCGGGGACGACAGATACGCAGTATTTT
TRBV7-3	TRBJ1-5	.	.	CAGDSGQPQHF	TGTGCCGGAGATTCGGGTCAGCCCCAGCATTTT
TRBV5-5	TRBJ2-7	.	.	CASSGQGGFYEQYF	TGTGCCAGCAGCGGGCAGGGGGGATTCTACGAGCAGTACTTC
TRBV7-6	TRBJ2-2	.	.	CASSVNFGAPGELFF	TGTGCCAGCAGCGTTAATTTCGGGGCTCCCGGGGAGCTGTTTTTT
TRBV4-1	TRBJ1-2	.	few	CASSQENLGVYTF	TGCGCCAGCAGCCAAGAAAACCTCGGGGTCTACACCTTC
TRBV7-2	TRBJ2-7	TRBD1	few	CASSLAGGHSSYEQYF	TGTGCCAGCAGCTTAGCAGGGGGCCATTCATCCTACGAGCAGTACTTC
TRBV28	TRBJ2-7	.	.	CASSSRTGGSYEQYF	TGTGCCAGCAGTTCAAGGACTGGGGGATCCTACGAGCAGTACTTC
TRBV12-3/TRBV12-4	TRBJ2-5	.	.	CASSPSTRGETQYF	TGTGCCAGCAGTCCCAGCACGCGGGGAGAGACCCAGTACTTC
TRBV6-2/TRBV6-3	TRBJ2-7	.	.	CASSYSSWTVASYEQYF	TGTGCCAGCAGTTACTCGAGTTGGACGGTGGCCTCCTACGAGCAGTACTTC
TRBV28	TRBJ2-7	TRBD1	.	CASSPVPGQGATTYEQYF	TGTGCCAGCAGTCCGGTCCCGGGACAGGGGGCTACTACCTACGAGCAGTACTTC
TRBV10-3	TRBJ2-1	.	.	CAISEFPPGSSYNEQFF	TGTGCCATCAGTGAGTTCCCCCCAGGGAGCTCCTACAATGAGCAGTTCTTC
TRBV7-6	TRBJ2-7	.	.	CASSPGRFSYEQYF	TGTGCCAGCAGTCCGGGACGGTTTTCCTACGAGCAGTACTTC
TRBV20-1	TRBJ2-3	.	.	CSAISPLTDTQYF	TGCAGTGCTATCAGCCCCCTCACAGATACGCAGTATTTT
TRBV15	TRBJ2-7	.	.	CATSRDRTAAYEQYF	TGTGCCACCAGCAGAGACCGGACAGCCGCCTACGAGCAGTACTTC
TRBV10-3	TRBJ1-1	.	many	CAISYGNTEAFF	TGTGCCATCTCGTACGGGAACACTGAAGCTTTCTTT
TRBV29-1	TRBJ2-5	TRBD2	.	CSVVAGAVETQYF	TGCAGCGTTGTTGCGGGAGCCGTGGAGACCCAGTACTTC
TRBV19	TRBJ2-7	TRBD1	.	CASSIIGDRGYEQYF	TGTGCCAGTAGTATAATCGGGGACAGGGGCTACGAGCAGTACTTC
TRBV5-6	TRBJ1-3	.	few	CASSLVARESGNTIYF	TGTGCCAGCAGCTTGGTCGCCAGGGAATCAGGAAACACCATATATTTT
TRBV19	TRBJ1-5	.	.	CASSLGTEAVPQHF	TGTGCCAGTAGCCTCGGGACGGAGGCGGTCCCCCAGCATTTT
TRBV6-5	TRBJ2-7	.	.	CASSRDHEQYF	TGTGCCAGCAGCAGGGACCACGAGCAGTACTTC
TRBV6-9	TRBJ2-2	.	few	CATRQTNTGELFF	TGTGCCACCCGACAAACGAACACCGGGGAGCTGTTTTTT
TRBV7-9	TRBJ2-3	.	few	CASSLSRPAGVVTDTQYF	TGTGCCAGCAGCTTATCGCGCCCGGCTGGGGTGGTCACAGATACGCAGTATTTT
TRBV11-3	TRBJ2-7	TRBD2	few	CASSSTGLAEPYSYEQYF	TGTGCCAGCAGCAGCACGGGACTAGCGGAACCCTACTCCTACGAGCAGTACTTC
TRBV7-6	TRBJ1-2	.	.	CASSSGGAVLGTF	TGTGCCAGCAGCTCCGGCGGGGCAGTCCTAGGCACCTTC
TRBV11-2	TRBJ2-3	TRBD2	few	CASSLDPAGGRDTQYF	TGTGCCAGCAGCTTAGATCCAGCGGGGGGTAGGGATACGCAGTATTTT
TRBV6-6	TRBJ2-3	TRBD2	.	CASSYLGLAGGSDTQYF	TGTGCCAGCAGTTATTTGGGACTAGCGGGAGGATCAGATACGCAGTATTTT
TRBV4-1	TRBJ1-5	.	.	CASSQKGLLQPQHF	TGCGCCAGCAGCCAAAAGGGGTTGCTTCAGCCCCAGCATTTT
TRBV28	TRBJ2-7	.	few	CASAGAWEQYF	TGTGCCAGCGCGGGGGCGTGGGAGCAGTACTTC
TRBV7-3	TRBJ2-2	TRBD2	few	CASSLIVGLAYTGELFF	TGTGCCAGCAGCTTAATTGTGGGACTAGCGTACACCGGGGAGCTGTTTTTT
TRBV28	TRBJ1-2	.	.	CASSLVIQGEGYGYTF	TGTGCCAGCAGTTTGGTCATACAGGGAGAGGGGTATGGCTACACCTTC
TRBV5-1	TRBJ1-5	TRBD1	.	CASKDQGDRGNQPQHF	TGCGCCAGCAAGGATCAGGGGGATCGTGGCAATCAGCCCCAGCATTTT